This T cell receptor (beta chain) was found in a study of blood T cell repertoires in COVID-19. Measured with immunoSEQ multiplex PCR; TCRdb has only the in-frame clones, and not every one. The sample has more than 200,000 clones; less than 90% are singletons. This CDR3 has 17 amino acids. V lost 1 base to trimming and J lost 2 bases, with 17 bases between them. From germline, CDR1 is SEHNR and CDR2 FQNEAQ (reference sequence). This clone was picked up a small number of times. Seattle's enrolled individuals joined amid active infection and were then monitored longitudinally. The chain employs TRBV7-9 and TRBJ1-2; maybe TRBD1 (6 bases). The sample was peripheral blood. The clonotype was recovered from a woman aged 80 or over with COVID-19, enrolled during active disease. The CDR3 nucleotides read TGTGCCAGCAGCTTAGTGGGCCAGGGGAATGGGAACTATGGCTACACCTTC. It is translated as CASSLVGQGNGNYGYTF.